The clone carrying this TCR beta chain was seen many times. The antigen is not known. Total RNA amounting to 500 ng was the source from which TCR beta cDNA was made with a constant-region primer. Generation of the TCR beta libraries relied on three nested multiplex PCR rounds using slightly modified ARM-PCR. The two initial PCR rounds, ten to eleven cycles each, used TRBV1-TRBV30 forward and C-beta reverse primers. From the multiplex PCR reads, TCRdb called clonotypes with MiXCR, one entry per CDR3 protein. The sample carries around 60,000 distinct CDR3 sequences, roughly two thirds recorded once. The CDR3 length is 14 residues. The germline gives CDR1 MNHEY, CDR2 SVGAGI. The V gene end was trimmed by 0 bases and the J gene end by 9 bases; junction bases not matched to a gene: 5. The sample originates from a study of tumor-infiltrating lymphocytes in primary liver carcinoma. For the study at large: Both sexes were represented among patients, who were 30 to 69 years old. Stage T1-T3 N0M0 and a size of about 4.2 to 11 cm characterized the tumors. Findings of the study overall: The study found a significantly higher top-250-clone fraction in tumors than in blood (p = 0.039).

Unsorted bulk tissue (roughly 19-31 mg) underwent RNA and DNA co-extraction. This chain uses TRBV6-5 with TRBJ2-3; 8 bases match TRBD1. The sequenced sample consisted of liver tumor tissue from sampling region 4. Specified subset: tumor region T4, right-lateral pole. This receptor was identified in a man between 35 and 55 years old with primary liver carcinoma and hepatitis B virus infection. The CDR3 nucleotides read TGTGCCAGCAGTTACTCGAGGGGACAGGAGACGCAGTATTTT. Protein product: CASSYSRGQETQYF.